This record concerns one T cell receptor (beta chain) sequence. This record comes from a study of T cell changes during pregnancy in multiple sclerosis. Profiling relied on immunoSEQ multiplex PCR, and the TCRdb table lists in-frame clones only, not all of them. The sample includes around 68,000 clones, approximately 90% of them seen just once. The source of this sequence is a female donor with multiple sclerosis, enrolled in a pregnancy study. Material: peripheral blood, obtained in the third trimester of pregnancy.

CDR3 protein: CASSPSLTSGGGADTQYF. The CDR3 DNA is TGCGCCAGCAGTCCGAGTCTGACTAGCGGGGGTGGGGCAGATACGCAGTATTTT. The chain carries TRBV5-1 and TRBJ2-3; 12 bases align to TRBD2. Germline V CDR1 and CDR2: SGHRS, YFSETQ. CDR3 length: 18 amino acids. V was clipped by 5 bases and J by 4 bases; unmatched bases: 14. Looking up the rest from reference TRBV5-1 and TRBJ2-3 gives the full variable domain: KAGVTQTPRYLIKTRGQQVTLSCSPISGHRSVSWYQQTPGQGLQFLFEYFSETQRNKGNFPGRFSGRQFSNSRSEMNVSTLELGDSALYLCASSPSLTSGGGADTQYFGPGTRLTVL.